This TCR beta chain was documented in a study of regulatory T cells in long-lasting Graves disease. The study's findings and limits: The number of shared public clonotypes was higher in persistent patients (around 2,700) than new patients (966).

This clonotype came up many times. No antigen is known for it. Time point given: newly diagnosed GD, antithyroid drugs for less than 3 months. The authors made the TCR library using RNA they extracted from PBMCs. The germline V gene has CDR1 DFQATT and CDR2 SNEGSKA (reference sequence). The CDR3 totals 15 residues. V lost 3 bases and J lost 4; bases outside the gene matches: 8. Building of the TCR beta libraries involved iRepertoire HTBI primers and Arm-PCR of CDR3 regions. TCRdb re-analysed the multiplex PCR reads in MiXCR, keeping a single row per CDR3 protein. This sample has around 400,000 distinct CDR3 sequences, with 15% to 19% found just once.

The TCR was taken from a female donor with Graves disease. This sample comprised peripheral blood mononuclear cells (PBMCs), obtained at new diagnosis, from a patient treated with antithyroid drugs. This rearrangement joins TRBV20-1 to TRBJ2-7; 11 nucleotides agree with TRBD2. In DNA, the CDR3 is TGCAGTGCTAGCAAAACTAGCGGGGGAGAATACGAGCAGTACTTC. Its translation is CSASKTSGGEYEQYF.